This T cell receptor beta chain is from a study of blood T cell repertoires in COVID-19 (dated by TCRdb to about 2020). In the study overall: Samples covering the acute and convalescent phases of COVID-19 were provided by collaborators in the United States, Italy and Spain. The prospective study material was composed of cDNA or gDNA derived from T cells, B-cell-depleted T cells, or PBMCs. Nearly every sample came with metadata listing a de-identified subject ID, COVID-19 status, age in years and sex. Where available, HLA class I and class II types were taken from metadata supplied by the sample provider and were not determined by assay-based typing. Samples came from the ongoing ImmuneRACE study (first 160 participants) plus 1,254 subjects from 6 global collaborators. The repertoires were released in a freely available public database meant as a resource for research on the immune response to SARS-CoV-2. Deeply sampled blood TCRbeta repertoires from subjects exposed to, actively infected with, or recovered from COVID-19 were included in the dataset.

On this clone itself: Its target antigen remains unknown. There are no base qualities to consult, and no much larger clone falls within one base.

In the germline V gene, CDR1 corresponds to MDHEN and CDR2 to SYDVKM. From V the trimming removes 6 bases and from J it removes 14 bases, while the gene matches leave 13 bases of the junction unaccounted for. The CDR3 starts with the cysteine, ends with the phenylalanine, and has 14 residues. Kept here is only the CDR3 DNA, which spans 42 bases and is read in frame from base 1. Whole blood was collected in K2EDTA tubes by collaborating institutions according to the institutions' own protocols. For TCRbeta analysis, collaborator samples were shipped as frozen whole blood, as isolated PBMCs, or as DNA extracted from either sample type. The immunoSEQ Assay, a bias-controlled multiplex PCR, was used to amplify TCRbeta CDR3 regions from genomic DNA. As for the authors' bioinformatics: The number of nucleated cells in each sample was estimated from the amplification of reference gene primers within the assay. Sequence reads were collapsed and filtered to measure the absolute abundance of every unique TCRbeta CDR3 rearrangement. For each sample, productive Simpson clonality was calculated by taking the square root of Simpson's diversity index across productive rearrangements. TCRdb limited this immuneACCESS table to in-frame rearrangements with V and J called. A share of clones is missing; checked studies link under half to unresolved V genes, and the rest is unexplained. That table is the source of V, J and clone size, and D and trimming were worked out from the DNA. Recorded for this sample are about 57,000 clones; 80% to 95% of them occurred a single time. Around 2.3% of the sample belongs to the ten largest clones.

The investigation overall reported the following: How much clinical and demographic metadata was included differed by source and by participant, and the metadata was provided uncurated.

The V and J genes are TRBV28 and TRBJ1-6, with TRBD1 matching 7 junction bases. Sequences were obtained from peripheral blood. This clonotype originated in a man aged 60 to 75 with acute or convalescent COVID-19. The CDR3: CASSPQGGRFTLHF. The DNA reads TGTGCCAGCAGCCCCCAGGGGGGACGCTTCACCCTCCACTTT.